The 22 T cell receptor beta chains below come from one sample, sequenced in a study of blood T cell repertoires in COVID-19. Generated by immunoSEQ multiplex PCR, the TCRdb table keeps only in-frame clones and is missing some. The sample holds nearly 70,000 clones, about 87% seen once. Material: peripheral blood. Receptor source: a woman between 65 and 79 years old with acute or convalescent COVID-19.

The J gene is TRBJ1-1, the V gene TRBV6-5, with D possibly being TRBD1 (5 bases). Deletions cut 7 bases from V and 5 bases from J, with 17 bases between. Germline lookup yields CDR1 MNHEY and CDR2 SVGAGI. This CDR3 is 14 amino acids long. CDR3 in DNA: TGTGCCAGCACCGTCCGGCGGGGGAGGACTGAAGCTTTCTTT. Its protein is CASTVRRGRTEAFF.

The CDR3 region is CASSGGESPYEQYF. For the CDR3, the DNA is TGTGCCAGCAGTGGGGGGGAGTCCCCCTACGAGCAGTACTTC. The rearrangement links TRBV2 to TRBJ2-7, with D perhaps TRBD2 (6 bases). Germline assignment: CDR1 SNHLY and CDR2 FYNNEI. The V and J ends lost 4 bases and 2 bases respectively, with 12 bases between them. This CDR3 contains 14 residues.

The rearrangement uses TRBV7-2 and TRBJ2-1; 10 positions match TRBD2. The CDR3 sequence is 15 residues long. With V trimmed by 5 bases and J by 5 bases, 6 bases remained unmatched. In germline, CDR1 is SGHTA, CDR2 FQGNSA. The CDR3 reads CASSILAGLNNEQFF. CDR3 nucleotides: TGTGCCAGCAGCATACTAGCGGGGTTGAACAATGAGCAGTTCTTC.

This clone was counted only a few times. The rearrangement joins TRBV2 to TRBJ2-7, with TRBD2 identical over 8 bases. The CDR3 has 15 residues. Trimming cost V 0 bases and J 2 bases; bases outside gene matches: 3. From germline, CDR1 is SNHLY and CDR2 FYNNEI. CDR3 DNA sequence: TGTGCCAGCAGTGAAGCCCGAGCGGGAGCCTACGAGCAGTACTTC. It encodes CASSEARAGAYEQYF.

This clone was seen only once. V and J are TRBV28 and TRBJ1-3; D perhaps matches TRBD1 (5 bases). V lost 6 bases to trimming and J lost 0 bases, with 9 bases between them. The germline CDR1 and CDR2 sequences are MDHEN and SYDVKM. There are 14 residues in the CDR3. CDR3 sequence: CASRNRSSGNTIYF. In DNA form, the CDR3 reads TGTGCCAGCAGAAACAGGAGCTCTGGAAACACCATATATTTT.

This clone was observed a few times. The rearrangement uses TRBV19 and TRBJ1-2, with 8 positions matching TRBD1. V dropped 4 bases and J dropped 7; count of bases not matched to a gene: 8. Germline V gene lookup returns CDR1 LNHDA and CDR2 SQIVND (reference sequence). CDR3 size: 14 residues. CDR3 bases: TGTGCCAGTAGTAGCAGGGGGCGCTTACGTGGCTACACCTTC. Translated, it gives CASSSRGRLRGYTF.

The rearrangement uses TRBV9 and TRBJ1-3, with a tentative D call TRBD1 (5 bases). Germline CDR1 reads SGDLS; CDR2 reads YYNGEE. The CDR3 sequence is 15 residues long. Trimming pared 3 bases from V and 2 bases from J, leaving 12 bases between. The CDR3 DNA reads TGTGCCAGCAGCGAGGAGGGGATTGCTGGAAACACCATATATTTT. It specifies CASSEEGIAGNTIYF.

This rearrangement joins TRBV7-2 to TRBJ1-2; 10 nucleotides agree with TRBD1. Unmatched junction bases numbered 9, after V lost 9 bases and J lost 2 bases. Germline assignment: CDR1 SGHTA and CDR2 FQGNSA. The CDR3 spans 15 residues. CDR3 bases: TGTGCCAGTAAAGCTCCGGGACAGGGGAACTATGGCTACACCTTC. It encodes CASKAPGQGNYGYTF.

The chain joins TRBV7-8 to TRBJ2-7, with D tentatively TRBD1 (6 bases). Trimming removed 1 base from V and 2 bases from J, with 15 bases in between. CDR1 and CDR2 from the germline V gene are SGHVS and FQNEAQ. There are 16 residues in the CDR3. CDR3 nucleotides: TGTGCCAGCAGCTTAGTTGCAGGGGTATCAGCCTACGAGCAGTACTTC. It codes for CASSLVAGVSAYEQYF.

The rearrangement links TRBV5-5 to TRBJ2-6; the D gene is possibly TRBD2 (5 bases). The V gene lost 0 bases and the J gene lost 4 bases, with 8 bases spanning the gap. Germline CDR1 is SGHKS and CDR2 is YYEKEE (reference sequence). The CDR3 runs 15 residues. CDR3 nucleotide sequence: TGTGCCAGCAGCTTGGTGGGAGTCGGGGCCAACGTCCTGACTTTC. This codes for CASSLVGVGANVLTF.

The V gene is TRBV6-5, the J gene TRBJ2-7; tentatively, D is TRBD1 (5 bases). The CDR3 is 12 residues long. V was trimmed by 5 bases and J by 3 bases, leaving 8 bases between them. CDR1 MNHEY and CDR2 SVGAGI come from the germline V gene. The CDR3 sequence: CASSRRDYEQYF. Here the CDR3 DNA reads TGTGCCAGCAGTCGCAGGGACTACGAGCAGTACTTC.

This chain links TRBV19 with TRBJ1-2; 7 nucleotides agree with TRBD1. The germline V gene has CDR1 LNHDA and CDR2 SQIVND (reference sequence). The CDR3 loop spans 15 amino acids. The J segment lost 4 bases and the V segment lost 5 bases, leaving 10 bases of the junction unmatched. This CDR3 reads CASSLRATGIYGYTF. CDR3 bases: TGTGCCAGTAGTCTCCGTGCGACAGGGATCTATGGCTACACCTTC.

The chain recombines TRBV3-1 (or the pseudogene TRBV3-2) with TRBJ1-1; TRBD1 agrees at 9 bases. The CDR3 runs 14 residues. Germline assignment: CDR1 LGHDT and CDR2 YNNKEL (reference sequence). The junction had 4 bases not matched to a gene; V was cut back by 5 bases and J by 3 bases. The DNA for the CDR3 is TGTGCCAGCAGCTTAGACAGGGGGGACACTGAAGCTTTCTTT. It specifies CASSLDRGDTEAFF.

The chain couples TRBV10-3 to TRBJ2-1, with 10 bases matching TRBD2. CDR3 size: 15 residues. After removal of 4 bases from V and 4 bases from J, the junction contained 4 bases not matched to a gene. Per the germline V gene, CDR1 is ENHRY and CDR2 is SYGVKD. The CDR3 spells CAISGAGGQYNEQFF. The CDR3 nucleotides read TGTGCCATCAGTGGAGCGGGGGGGCAATACAATGAGCAGTTCTTC.

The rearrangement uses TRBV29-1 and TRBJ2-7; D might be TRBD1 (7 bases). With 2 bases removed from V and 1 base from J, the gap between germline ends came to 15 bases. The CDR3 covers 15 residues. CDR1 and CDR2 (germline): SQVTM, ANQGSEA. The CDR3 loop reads CSVELARGRSYEQYF. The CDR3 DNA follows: TGCAGCGTTGAACTTGCCAGGGGGAGGTCCTACGAGCAGTACTTC.

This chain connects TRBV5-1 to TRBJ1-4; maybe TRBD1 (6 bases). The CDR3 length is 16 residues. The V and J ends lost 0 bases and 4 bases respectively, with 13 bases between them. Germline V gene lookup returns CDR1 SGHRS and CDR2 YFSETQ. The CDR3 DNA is TGCGCCAGCAGCTTGGCCGGACAGTCTTATAATGAAAAACTGTTTTTT. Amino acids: CASSLAGQSYNEKLFF.

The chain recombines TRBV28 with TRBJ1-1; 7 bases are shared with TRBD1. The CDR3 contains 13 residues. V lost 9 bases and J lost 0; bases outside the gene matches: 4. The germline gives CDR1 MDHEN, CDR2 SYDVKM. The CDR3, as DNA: TGTGCCAGTCCGGACAGGTTGAACACTGAAGCTTTCTTT. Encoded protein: CASPDRLNTEAFF.

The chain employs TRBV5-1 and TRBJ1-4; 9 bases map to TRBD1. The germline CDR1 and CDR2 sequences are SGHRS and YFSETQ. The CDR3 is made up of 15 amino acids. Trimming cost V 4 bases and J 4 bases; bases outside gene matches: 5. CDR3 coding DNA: TGCGCCAGCAGCGTCCAGACAGGGGGTAATGAAAAACTGTTTTTT. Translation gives CASSVQTGGNEKLFF.

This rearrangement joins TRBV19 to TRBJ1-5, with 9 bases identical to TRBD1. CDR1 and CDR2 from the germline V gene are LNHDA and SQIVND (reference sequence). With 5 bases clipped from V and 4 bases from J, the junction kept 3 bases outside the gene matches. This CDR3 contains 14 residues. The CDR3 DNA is TGTGCCAGTAGTCCGGACAGGGGAAATCAGCCCCAGCATTTT. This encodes CASSPDRGNQPQHF.

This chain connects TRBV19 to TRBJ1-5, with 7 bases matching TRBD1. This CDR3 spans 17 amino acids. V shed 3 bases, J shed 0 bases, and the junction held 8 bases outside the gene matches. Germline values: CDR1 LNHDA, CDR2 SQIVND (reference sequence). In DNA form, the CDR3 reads TGTGCCAGTAGTATGCGACAGGGTTTATTTAGCAATCAGCCCCAGCATTTT. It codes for CASSMRQGLFSNQPQHF.

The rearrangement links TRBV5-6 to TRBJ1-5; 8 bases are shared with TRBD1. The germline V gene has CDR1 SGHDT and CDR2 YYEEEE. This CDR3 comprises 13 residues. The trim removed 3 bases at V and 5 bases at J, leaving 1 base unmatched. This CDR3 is CASSSDRDQPQHF. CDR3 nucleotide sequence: TGTGCCAGCAGCTCGGACAGGGATCAGCCCCAGCATTTT.

CDR3 region: CASSPQRWGHKQPYNEQFF. The CDR3 DNA reads as TGTGCCAGCAGCCCTCAACGGTGGGGACACAAACAACCCTACAATGAGCAGTTCTTC. The chain uses TRBV11-2 and TRBJ2-1, with a possible D match to TRBD1 (6 bases). In germline, CDR1 is SGHAT, CDR2 FQNNGV. V was shortened by 5 bases and J by 2 bases, with 25 bases between the two germline ends. The CDR3 length is 19 residues.